This is a list of T cell receptor beta chains from one sample in a study of T-cell memory formation after mild COVID-19. TCRdb reanalysed the 5' RACE reads using MiXCR and keeps one entry per CDR3 protein. The table lists approximately 400,000 distinct CDR3 sequences, approximately 24% of them singletons. Sequences were obtained from PBMCs or a T cell subset sorted from them (not recorded which). The receptors come from an adult woman who had mild COVID-19 (a few samples of this study predate the infection). Cell type and time point are not known. The CDR3 runs from the conserved cysteine through the conserved F or W. Each record gives: V gene, J gene, clone size, CDR3 length, CDR3 protein. Size values are once, few and many counts, or a class for expanded clones, and some rows have none.

v_call: TRBV2
j_call: TRBJ2-2
clone_size: few
cdr3_length: 14
cdr3_aa: CASSYGVNTGELFF

v_call: TRBV4-3
j_call: TRBJ2-3
clone_size: .
cdr3_length: 17
cdr3_aa: CASSQDLAGTGTDTQYF

v_call: TRBV5-1
j_call: TRBJ2-7
clone_size: .
cdr3_length: 13
cdr3_aa: CASSSQLDYEQYF

v_call: TRBV7-2
j_call: TRBJ2-1
clone_size: .
cdr3_length: 16
cdr3_aa: CASSRTSGTTYNEQFF

v_call: TRBV6-5
j_call: TRBJ1-1
clone_size: .
cdr3_length: 14
cdr3_aa: CASSGGQGDTEAFF

v_call: TRBV7-9
j_call: TRBJ2-7
clone_size: many
cdr3_length: 13
cdr3_aa: CASSFVQVAEQYF

v_call: TRBV5-1
j_call: TRBJ2-1
clone_size: few
cdr3_length: 16
cdr3_aa: CASSSETGLARNEQFF

v_call: TRBV5-1
j_call: TRBJ2-5
clone_size: .
cdr3_length: 16
cdr3_aa: CASSSGGGWYQETQYF

v_call: TRBV7-3
j_call: TRBJ2-2
clone_size: few
cdr3_length: 16
cdr3_aa: CASSLGRGRNTGELFF

v_call: TRBV5-5
j_call: TRBJ2-5
clone_size: .
cdr3_length: 13
cdr3_aa: CASIPKTEETQYF

v_call: TRBV7-9
j_call: TRBJ1-3
clone_size: few
cdr3_length: 16
cdr3_aa: CASSGWDSSSGNTIYF

v_call: TRBV7-6
j_call: TRBJ1-5
clone_size: .
cdr3_length: 14
cdr3_aa: CASSPLAQGEPQHF

v_call: TRBV12-3/TRBV12-4
j_call: TRBJ2-1
clone_size: few
cdr3_length: 14
cdr3_aa: CASSLGQAINEQFF

v_call: TRBV6-5
j_call: TRBJ2-3
clone_size: few
cdr3_length: 17
cdr3_aa: CASRPTSGTSGTDTQYF

v_call: TRBV9
j_call: TRBJ2-5
clone_size: few
cdr3_length: 19
cdr3_aa: CASSFGPGKTTYYPETQYF

v_call: TRBV23-1
j_call: TRBJ2-5
clone_size: .
cdr3_length: 15
cdr3_aa: CASSPRQAEGETQYF

v_call: TRBV12-3/TRBV12-4
j_call: TRBJ2-3
clone_size: many
cdr3_length: 14
cdr3_aa: CASSFRGREDTQYF

v_call: TRBV7-3
j_call: TRBJ2-3
clone_size: .
cdr3_length: 13
cdr3_aa: CASSSQDTDTQYF

v_call: TRBV11-2
j_call: TRBJ2-1
clone_size: few
cdr3_length: 16
cdr3_aa: CASSFPGLAEYNEQFF

v_call: TRBV4-3
j_call: TRBJ2-7
clone_size: few
cdr3_length: 15
cdr3_aa: CASSQGSGPYYEQYF

v_call: TRBV4-1
j_call: TRBJ2-4
clone_size: many
cdr3_length: 15
cdr3_aa: CASSQGEGGWNIQYF

v_call: TRBV20-1
j_call: TRBJ2-7
clone_size: few
cdr3_length: 14
cdr3_aa: CSARPGTGGYEQYF

v_call: TRBV7-2
j_call: TRBJ2-2
clone_size: few
cdr3_length: 15
cdr3_aa: CASSLAGGSAGELFF

v_call: TRBV7-9
j_call: TRBJ2-3
clone_size: many
cdr3_length: 16
cdr3_aa: CASSLWVSSNTDTQYF

v_call: TRBV18
j_call: TRBJ2-1
clone_size: .
cdr3_length: 13
cdr3_aa: CASSPLAGGEQFF

v_call: TRBV5-1
j_call: TRBJ2-7
clone_size: .
cdr3_length: 15
cdr3_aa: CASRPLALPWYEQYF